The T cell receptor beta chain described here comes from a study of CD8 T cells in Susac syndrome. Germline V gene lookup returns CDR1 SGHDN and CDR2 FVKESK. The CDR3 loop spans 16 amino acids. The V gene lost 0 bases and the J gene lost 9 bases, with 18 bases spanning the gap. Reverse transcription of about 0.45 to 1 ug RNA was carried out with random hexamers. Each CDR3 protein is one row after TCRdb ran MiXCR on the immunoSEQ multiplex PCR reads. The data contain some 96,000 distinct CDR3 sequences, approximately 95% of them singletons. The chain employs TRBV14 and TRBJ2-1; TRBD1 or TRBD2 may be the D gene (6 bases each). The sequenced sample was CD8+ T cells from PBMCs. The TCR originated in a human donor with Susac syndrome. In DNA form, the CDR3 reads TGTGCCAGCAGCCAAGAATATGGGGGACTCAGGGGTGAGCAGTTCTTC. This translates into CASSQEYGGLRGEQFF.